Listed below are T cell receptor beta chains from one sample, sequenced in a study of T and B cells in COVID-19 patients. TCRdb re-called the multiplex PCR reads through MiXCR, storing one row per CDR3 protein. The profile shows over 15,000 distinct CDR3 sequences, 35% to 40% of them singletons. The sample comprised blood. The receptors shown here come from a human donor with active COVID-19. The CDR3 runs from the conserved cysteine through the conserved F or W. The D gene is left open where the match is weak. Only some rows state a clone size, as once, few, many or a class for expanded clones.

j_call: TRBJ2-1; clone_size: many; d_call: -; v_call: TRBV13; cdr3_nt: TGTGCCAGCAGCCCCCCTCGGGGTGAGCAGTTCTTC; cdr3_aa: CASSPPRGEQFF
j_call: TRBJ2-1; clone_size: medium-sized; d_call: -; v_call: TRBV19; cdr3_nt: TGTGCCAGTAACCATAACTCCTACAATGAGCAGTTCTTC; cdr3_aa: CASNHNSYNEQFF
j_call: TRBJ2-5; clone_size: few; d_call: TRBD1; v_call: TRBV12-3/TRBV12-4; cdr3_nt: TGTGCCAGCAGTTTCGCCCCGGGACAGGGGGCGGAGACCCAGTACTTC; cdr3_aa: CASSFAPGQGAETQYF
j_call: TRBJ2-2; clone_size: -; d_call: -; v_call: TRBV5-1; cdr3_nt: TGCGCCAGCAGCTTGGTGGCCAGTAACACCGGGGAGCTGTTTTTT; cdr3_aa: CASSLVASNTGELFF
j_call: TRBJ2-7; clone_size: -; d_call: TRBD2; v_call: TRBV5-1; cdr3_nt: TGCGCCAGCAGCCCCCCAGCGGGGGCCTACGAGCAGTACTTC; cdr3_aa: CASSPPAGAYEQYF
j_call: TRBJ1-6; clone_size: few; d_call: -; v_call: TRBV6-1; cdr3_nt: TGTGCCAGCATAGGGGTACTTCCTTCACCCCTCCACTTT; cdr3_aa: CASIGVLPSPLHF
j_call: TRBJ2-7; clone_size: -; d_call: TRBD2; v_call: TRBV19; cdr3_nt: TGTGCCAGTAGTGGCGGGGGGGCCCGAGAGCAGTACTTC; cdr3_aa: CASSGGGAREQYF
j_call: TRBJ2-6; clone_size: many; d_call: -; v_call: TRBV6-1; cdr3_nt: TGTGCCAGCGAGCTATTCTACTCTGGGGCCAACGTCCTGACTTTC; cdr3_aa: CASELFYSGANVLTF
j_call: TRBJ2-1; clone_size: large; d_call: TRBD2; v_call: TRBV27; cdr3_nt: TGTGCCAGCAGTTTAGACGGACTAGCCTCCTACAATGAGCAGTTCTTC; cdr3_aa: CASSLDGLASYNEQFF
j_call: TRBJ2-7; clone_size: -; d_call: -; v_call: TRBV7-2; cdr3_nt: TGTGCCAGCAGCTTACATCTGAGCTGGACGGCCAGCTACGAGCAGTACTTC; cdr3_aa: CASSLHLSWTASYEQYF
j_call: TRBJ2-3; clone_size: -; d_call: -; v_call: TRBV5-4; cdr3_nt: TGTGCCAGCAGCTTGGTTTTAGCATCCGCAGATACGCAGTATTTT; cdr3_aa: CASSLVLASADTQYF
j_call: TRBJ2-2; clone_size: few; d_call: TRBD1; v_call: TRBV20-1; cdr3_nt: TGCAGTGCTAAACAGGGGCCGGACACCGGGGAGCTGTTTTTT; cdr3_aa: CSAKQGPDTGELFF
j_call: TRBJ1-2; clone_size: few; d_call: -; v_call: TRBV5-6; cdr3_nt: TGTGCCAGCAGCTTGCTCGGCCGAGATGGCTACACCTTC; cdr3_aa: CASSLLGRDGYTF
j_call: TRBJ1-1; clone_size: once; d_call: -; v_call: TRBV5-6; cdr3_nt: TGTGCCAGCAGCTATATTTCGGTGAACACTGAAGCTTTCTTT; cdr3_aa: CASSYISVNTEAFF
j_call: TRBJ1-4; clone_size: -; d_call: TRBD1; v_call: TRBV6-6; cdr3_nt: TGTGCCAGCAGTTACACCCGGGACAGGGTTAGCACTAATGAAAAACTGTTTTTT; cdr3_aa: CASSYTRDRVSTNEKLFF